One sample yielded the 9 T cell receptor beta chains listed below, sequenced in a study of blood T cell repertoires in COVID-19. This table comes from immunoSEQ multiplex PCR, and its TCRdb copy is limited to in-frame clones, with some not included. The sample includes 200,000 to 250,000 clones, approximately 81% of them seen just once. Sequenced material: peripheral blood. All receptors come from a woman of 80 years or more with acute or convalescent COVID-19.

This sequence joins TRBV6-4 and TRBJ2-2; 9 nucleotides agree with TRBD2. The CDR3 loop spans 19 amino acids. CDR1 MRHNA and CDR2 SNTAGT come from the germline V gene. V lost 0 bases, J lost 3 bases, and 11 bases stayed unmatched. CDR3 sequence: CASSDSMGPAGGYTGELFF. DNA for the CDR3: TGTGCCAGCAGTGACTCGATGGGCCCAGCGGGGGGTTACACCGGGGAGCTGTTTTTT.

J is TRBJ2-2 and V is TRBV27; TRBD1 matches 8 bases. The germline V gene has CDR1 MNHEY and CDR2 SMNVEV (reference sequence). Trimming removed 5 bases from V and 0 bases from J; junction bases left unmatched: 8. CDR3 size: 17 residues. CDR3 in DNA: TGTGCCAGCAGTCCAGGGACAGGCCGCGCGAACACCGGGGAGCTGTTTTTT. Translation: CASSPGTGRANTGELFF.

The V gene is TRBV20-1, the J gene TRBJ2-4, with D possibly TRBD1 on 6 matching bases. V lost 3 bases and J lost 0, with 18 bases in between. CDR1 and CDR2 from the germline V gene are DFQATT and SNEGSKA (reference sequence). The CDR3 spans 17 residues. The CDR3 here is CSASGGRGNLAKNIQYF. The CDR3 DNA is TGCAGTGCTAGTGGAGGCAGGGGCAATCTAGCCAAAAACATTCAGTACTTC.

The chain is built from TRBV6-5 and TRBJ1-1; D is unclear. The CDR3 is made up of 12 amino acids. Trimming pared 6 bases from V and 11 bases from J, leaving 16 bases between. From germline, CDR1 is MNHEY and CDR2 SVGAGI. DNA of the CDR3: TGTGCCAGCAGCCGTGACGGGATGGGGGCTTTCTTT. It yields the protein CASSRDGMGAFF.

This clone was seen a handful of times. The chain combines TRBV3-1 (or the pseudogene TRBV3-2) with TRBJ1-3, with D possibly matching TRBD1 (6 bases). Per the germline V gene, CDR1 is LGHDT and CDR2 is YNNKEL (reference sequence). The germline V and J ends were trimmed by 0 bases and 2 bases, with 8 bases remaining between them. CDR3 length: 15 amino acids. CDR3 loop: CASSQDAGAGNTIYF. CDR3 coding DNA: TGTGCCAGCAGCCAAGATGCAGGGGCTGGAAACACCATATATTTT.

Written as DNA, the CDR3 is TGTGCCAGCAGACCCGGACTAGCGGGAGGAGGAGAGCAGTTCTTC. It specifies CASRPGLAGGGEQFF. V is TRBV28 and J is TRBJ2-1; 14 bases align to TRBD2. The CDR3 sequence is 15 residues long. Germline V gene data show CDR1 as MDHEN and CDR2 as SYDVKM. Germline trimming cut 6 bases from V and 10 bases from J; bases unmatched to any gene: 8. The complete variable domain, with remaining parts taken from reference TRBV28 and TRBJ2-1, reads DVKVTQSSRYLVKRTGEKVFLECVQDMDHENMFWYRQDPGLGLRLIYFSYDVKMKEKGDIPEGYSVSREKKERFSLILESASTNQTSMYLCASRPGLAGGGEQFFGPGTRLTVL.

V is TRBV6-2 or TRBV6-3 and J is TRBJ2-1, with 9 positions matching TRBD2. From germline, CDR1 is MNHEY and CDR2 SVGEGT. The CDR3 runs 17 residues. J gave up 0 bases and V 5 bases, and 8 bases lay outside the gene matches. Here the CDR3 reads CASSTSGLASSYNEQFF. The DNA for the CDR3 is TGTGCCAGCAGTACATCCGGACTAGCGAGCTCCTACAATGAGCAGTTCTTC.

This chain uses TRBV9 with TRBJ2-2; TRBD1 matches 9 bases. Germline V CDR1 and CDR2: SGDLS, YYNGEE. The ends lost 4 bases at V and 3 bases at J; junction bases unmatched: 7. This CDR3 comprises 16 residues. In nucleotides, the CDR3 is TGTGCCAGCAGCCCACGGGACAGGGCGGACACCGGGGAGCTGTTTTTT. Protein: CASSPRDRADTGELFF.

The chain carries TRBV7-8 and TRBJ2-5; D unresolved. Trimming left V 0 bases short and J 7 bases short, with 9 bases between. This CDR3 has 13 amino acids. Germline V gene data show CDR1 as SGHVS and CDR2 as FQNEAQ. The CDR3: CASSLAVEATQYF. CDR3 bases: TGTGCCAGCAGCTTAGCGGTTGAGGCGACCCAGTACTTC.